This TCR beta chain was recovered during a study of T cells in women clearing cervical HPV infection. Turning to the study itself: Case blood was drawn when the lesion was first found; control blood after infection became undetectable.

General observations from the study: Repertoire richness, not evenness, was significantly elevated in CIN3+ cases versus controls. Richness plus V gene abundances separated cases from controls with AUC roughly 0.85.

The method was immunoSEQ multiplex PCR; TCRdb's version includes in-frame clones alone and lacks a portion of them. The sample data list tens of thousands of clones. As concerns this clone: Its matching antigen is unknown. Read coverage stops 3 residues before the CDR3 terminus; the germline J gene supplies the remainder.

J was trimmed by 1 base and V by 1 base; bases with no gene match: 10. The germline CDR1 and CDR2 sequences are DFQATT and SNEGSKA (reference sequence). The CDR3 is 18 amino acids. This clonotype was obtained from a woman between 18 and 70 years old with a cervical HPV16 infection that either progressed to CIN3+ or cleared (not recorded which). Sequencing input: blood buffy coat. V gene TRBV20-1 combines with J gene TRBJ2-2; 9 bases line up with TRBD2. Partial CDR3 DNA: TGCAGTGCTAGAGTCCCAAGCGCTAGCGGGGTGAACACCGGGGAG. Its protein is CSARVPSASGVNTGE. From start to end, the CDR3 is CSARVPSASGVNTGELFF.